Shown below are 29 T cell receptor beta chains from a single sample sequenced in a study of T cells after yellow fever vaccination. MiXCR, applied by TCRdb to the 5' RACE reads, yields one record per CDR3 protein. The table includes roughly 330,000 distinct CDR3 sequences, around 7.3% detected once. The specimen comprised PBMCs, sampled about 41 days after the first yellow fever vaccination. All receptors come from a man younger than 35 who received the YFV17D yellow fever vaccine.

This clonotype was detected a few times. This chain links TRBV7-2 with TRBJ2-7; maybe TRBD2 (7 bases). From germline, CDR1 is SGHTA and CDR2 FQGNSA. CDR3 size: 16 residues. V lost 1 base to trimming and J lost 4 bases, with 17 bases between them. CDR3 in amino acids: CASSLDGGQGRYEQYF. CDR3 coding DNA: TGTGCCAGCAGCTTAGACGGGGGGCAGGGCCGATACGAGCAGTACTTC.

The CDR3 loop reads CASSQETQGAQYF. Here the CDR3 DNA reads TGCGCCAGCAGCCAAGAAACACAGGGGGCGCAGTATTTT. The chain joins TRBV4-3 to TRBJ2-3; 8 bases map to TRBD1. The V segment lost 0 bases and the J segment 10 bases; nucleotides outside the gene matches: 3. The CDR3 contains 13 residues. Germline V CDR1 and CDR2: LGHNA, YSLEER.

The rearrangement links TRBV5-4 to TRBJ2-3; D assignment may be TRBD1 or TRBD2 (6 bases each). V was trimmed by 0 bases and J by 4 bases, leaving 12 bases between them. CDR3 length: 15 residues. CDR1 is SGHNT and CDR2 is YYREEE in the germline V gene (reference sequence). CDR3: CASSLGGRGADTQYF. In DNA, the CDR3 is TGTGCCAGCAGCTTGGGGGGGCGCGGGGCAGATACGCAGTATTTT.

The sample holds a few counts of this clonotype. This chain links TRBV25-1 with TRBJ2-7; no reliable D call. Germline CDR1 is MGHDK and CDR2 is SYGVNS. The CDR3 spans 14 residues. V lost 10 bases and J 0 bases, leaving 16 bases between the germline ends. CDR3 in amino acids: CANCPPGASYEQYV. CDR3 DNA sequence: TGTGCCAATTGCCCCCCGGGCGCCTCCTACGAGCAGTACGTC.

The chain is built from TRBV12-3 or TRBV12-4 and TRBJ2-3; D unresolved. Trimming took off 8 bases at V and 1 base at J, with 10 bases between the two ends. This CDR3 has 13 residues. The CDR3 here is CASDGLGTDTQYF. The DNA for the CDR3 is TGTGCCAGCGACGGGCTAGGCACAGATACGCAGTATTTT.

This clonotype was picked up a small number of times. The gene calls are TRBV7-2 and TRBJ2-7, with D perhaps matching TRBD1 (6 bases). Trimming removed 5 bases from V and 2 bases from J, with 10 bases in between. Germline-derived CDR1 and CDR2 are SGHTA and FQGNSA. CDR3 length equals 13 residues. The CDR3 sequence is CASSARTAYEQYF. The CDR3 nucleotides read TGTGCCAGCAGCGCACGGACAGCCTACGAGCAGTACTTC.

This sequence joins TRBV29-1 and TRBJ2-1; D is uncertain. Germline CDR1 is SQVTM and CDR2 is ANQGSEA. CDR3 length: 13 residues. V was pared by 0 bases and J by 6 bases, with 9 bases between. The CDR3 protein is CSVEENWGNEQFF. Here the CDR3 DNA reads TGCAGCGTTGAAGAGAACTGGGGCAATGAGCAGTTCTTC.

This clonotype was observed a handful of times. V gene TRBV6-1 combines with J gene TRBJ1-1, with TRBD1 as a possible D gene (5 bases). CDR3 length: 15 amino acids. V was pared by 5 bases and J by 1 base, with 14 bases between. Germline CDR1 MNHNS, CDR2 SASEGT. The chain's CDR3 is CASSPFSGTNTEAFF. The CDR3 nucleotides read TGTGCCAGCAGTCCTTTCTCTGGGACGAACACTGAAGCTTTCTTT.

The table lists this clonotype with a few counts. In DNA, the CDR3 is TGTGCCAGCAGTAAATACGGGAATGGCTACACCTTC. Its protein product is CASSKYGNGYTF. This rearrangement joins TRBV12-3 or TRBV12-4 to TRBJ1-2, with unresolved D. V lost 5 bases, J lost 6 bases, and 10 bases lay in between. The CDR3 runs 12 residues.

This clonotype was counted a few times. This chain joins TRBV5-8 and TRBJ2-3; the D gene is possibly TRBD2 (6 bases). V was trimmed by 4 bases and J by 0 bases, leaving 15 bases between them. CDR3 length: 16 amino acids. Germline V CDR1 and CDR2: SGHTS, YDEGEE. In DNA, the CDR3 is TGTGCCAGCAGCCCCGGGACTGTCACTAGCACAGATACGCAGTATTTT. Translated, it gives CASSPGTVTSTDTQYF.

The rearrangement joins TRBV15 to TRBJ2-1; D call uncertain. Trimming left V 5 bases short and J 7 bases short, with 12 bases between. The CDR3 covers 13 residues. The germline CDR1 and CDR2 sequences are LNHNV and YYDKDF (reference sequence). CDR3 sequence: CATSPSGWNEQFF. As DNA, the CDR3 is TGTGCCACCAGCCCTTCCGGGTGGAATGAGCAGTTCTTC. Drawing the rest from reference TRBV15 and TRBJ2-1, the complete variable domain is DAMVIQNPRYQVTQFGKPVTLSCSQTLNHNVMYWYQQKSSQAPKLLFHYYDKDFNNEADTPDNFQSRRPNTSFCFLDIRSPGLGDTAMYLCATSPSGWNEQFFGPGTRLTVL.

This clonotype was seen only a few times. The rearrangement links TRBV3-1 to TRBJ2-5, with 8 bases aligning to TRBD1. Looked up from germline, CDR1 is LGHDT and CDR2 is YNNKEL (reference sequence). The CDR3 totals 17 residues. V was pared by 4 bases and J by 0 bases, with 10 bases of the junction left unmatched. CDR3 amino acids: CASSPWQGARYQETQYF. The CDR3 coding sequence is TGTGCCAGCAGCCCCTGGCAGGGGGCTAGGTACCAAGAGACCCAGTACTTC.

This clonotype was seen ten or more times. Here the CDR3 DNA reads TGTGCCAGCAGCCAAGATCTGAGGGGGTTGGATGGCTACACCTTC. This sequence encodes CASSQDLRGLDGYTF. The chain couples TRBV4-2 to TRBJ1-2, with D possibly being TRBD1 (6 bases). This CDR3 is built from 15 residues. V gave up 0 bases and J gave up 6 bases, with 14 bases separating them. Germline lookup yields CDR1 LGHNA and CDR2 YNFKEQ.

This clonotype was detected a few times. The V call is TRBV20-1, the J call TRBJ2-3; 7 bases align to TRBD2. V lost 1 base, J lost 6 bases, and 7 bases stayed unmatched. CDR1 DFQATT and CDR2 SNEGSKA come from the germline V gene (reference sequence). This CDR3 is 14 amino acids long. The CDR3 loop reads CSARGHGGWDTQYF. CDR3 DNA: TGCAGTGCTAGAGGTCACGGGGGGTGGGATACGCAGTATTTT.

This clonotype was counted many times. CDR3 residues: CASSLAAGGGAVDEQFF. As DNA, the CDR3 is TGCGCCAGCAGCTTGGCGGCGGGCGGGGGGGCCGTCGATGAGCAGTTCTTC. This chain joins TRBV5-1 and TRBJ2-1, with 9 bases identical to TRBD2. The V and J ends lost 0 bases and 8 bases, in that order; junction bases with no gene match: 12. This CDR3 has 17 residues. Looked up from germline, CDR1 is SGHRS and CDR2 is YFSETQ.

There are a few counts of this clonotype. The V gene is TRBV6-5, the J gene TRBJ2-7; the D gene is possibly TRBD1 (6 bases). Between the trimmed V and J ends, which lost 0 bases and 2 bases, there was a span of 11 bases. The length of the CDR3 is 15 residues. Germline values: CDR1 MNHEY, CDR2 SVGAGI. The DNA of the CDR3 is TGTGCCAGCAGTTACTCGTCCAGGGGCCCCTACGAGCAGTACTTC. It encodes CASSYSSRGPYEQYF.

The CDR3 region has the DNA TGTGCCAGCAGCCAAGGACAGGGGCGGAACACTGAAGCTTTCTTT. Residues: CASSQGQGRNTEAFF. This sequence joins TRBV7-9 and TRBJ1-1; 9 bases are shared with TRBD1. The CDR3 is 15 residues long. CDR1 is SEHNR and CDR2 is FQNEAQ in the germline V gene (reference sequence). The J segment lost 1 base and the V segment lost 5 bases, leaving 5 bases of the junction unmatched.

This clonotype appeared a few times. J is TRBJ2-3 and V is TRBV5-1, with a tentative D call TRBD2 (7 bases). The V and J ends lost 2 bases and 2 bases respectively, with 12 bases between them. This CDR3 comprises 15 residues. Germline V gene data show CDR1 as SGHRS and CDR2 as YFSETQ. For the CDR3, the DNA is TGCGCCAGCAGCTTTGGGGGGGGCCCCACAGATACGCAGTATTTT. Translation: CASSFGGGPTDTQYF.

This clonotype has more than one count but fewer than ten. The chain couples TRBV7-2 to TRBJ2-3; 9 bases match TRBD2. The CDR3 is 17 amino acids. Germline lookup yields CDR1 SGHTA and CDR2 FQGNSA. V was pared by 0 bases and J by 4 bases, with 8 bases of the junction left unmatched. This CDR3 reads CASSLAVLAGKSDTQYF. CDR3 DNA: TGTGCCAGCAGCTTAGCAGTCCTAGCGGGGAAGTCAGATACGCAGTATTTT.

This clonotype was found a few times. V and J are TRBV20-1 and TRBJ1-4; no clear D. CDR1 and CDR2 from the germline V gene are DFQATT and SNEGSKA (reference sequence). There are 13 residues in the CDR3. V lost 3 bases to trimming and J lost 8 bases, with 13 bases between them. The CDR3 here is CSASHPLREKLFF. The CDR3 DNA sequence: TGCAGTGCTAGCCATCCGTTGAGGGAAAAACTGTTTTTT.

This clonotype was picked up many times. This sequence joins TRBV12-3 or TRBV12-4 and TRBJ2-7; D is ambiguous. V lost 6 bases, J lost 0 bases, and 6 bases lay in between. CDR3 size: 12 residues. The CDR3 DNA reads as TGTGCCAGCAGCCCCCGCTCCTACGAGCAGTACTTC. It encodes CASSPRSYEQYF.

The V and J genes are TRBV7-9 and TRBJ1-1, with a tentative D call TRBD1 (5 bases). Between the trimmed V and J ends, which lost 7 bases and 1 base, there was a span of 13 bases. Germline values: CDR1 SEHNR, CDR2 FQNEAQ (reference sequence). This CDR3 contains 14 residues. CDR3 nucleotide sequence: TGTGCCAGCACCAACATGGGGGGGAACACTGAAGCTTTCTTT. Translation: CASTNMGGNTEAFF.

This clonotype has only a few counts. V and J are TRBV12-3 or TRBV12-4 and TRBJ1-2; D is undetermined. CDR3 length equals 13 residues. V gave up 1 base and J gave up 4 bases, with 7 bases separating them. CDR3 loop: CASSLGIGYGYTF. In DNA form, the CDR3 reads TGTGCCAGCAGTTTAGGGATTGGCTATGGCTACACCTTC.

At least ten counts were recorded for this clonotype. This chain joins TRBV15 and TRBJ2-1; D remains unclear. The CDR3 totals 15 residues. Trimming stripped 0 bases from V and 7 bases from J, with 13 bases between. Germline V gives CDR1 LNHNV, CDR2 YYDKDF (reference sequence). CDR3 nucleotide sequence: TGTGCCACCAGCAGAGACCGCGGAACGAAGAATGAGCAGTTCTTC. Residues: CATSRDRGTKNEQFF.

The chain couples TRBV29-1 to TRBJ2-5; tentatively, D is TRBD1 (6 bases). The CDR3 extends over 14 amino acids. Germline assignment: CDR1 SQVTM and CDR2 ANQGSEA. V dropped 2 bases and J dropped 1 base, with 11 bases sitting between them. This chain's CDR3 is CSVEKGVPQETQYF. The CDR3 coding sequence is TGCAGCGTTGAAAAGGGGGTCCCCCAAGAGACCCAGTACTTC.

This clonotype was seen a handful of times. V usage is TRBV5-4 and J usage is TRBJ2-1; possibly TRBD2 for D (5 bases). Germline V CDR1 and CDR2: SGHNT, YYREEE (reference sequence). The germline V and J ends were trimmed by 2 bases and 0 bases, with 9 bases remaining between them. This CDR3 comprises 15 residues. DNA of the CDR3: TGTGCCAGCAGCTTTAGCGCGATCTCCTACAATGAGCAGTTCTTC. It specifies CASSFSAISYNEQFF. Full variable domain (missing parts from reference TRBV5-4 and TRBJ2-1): ETGVTQSPTHLIKTRGQQVTLRCSSQSGHNTVSWYQQALGQGPQFIFQYYREEENGRGNFPPRFSGLQFPNYSSELNVNALELDDSALYLCASSFSAISYNEQFFGPGTRLTVL.

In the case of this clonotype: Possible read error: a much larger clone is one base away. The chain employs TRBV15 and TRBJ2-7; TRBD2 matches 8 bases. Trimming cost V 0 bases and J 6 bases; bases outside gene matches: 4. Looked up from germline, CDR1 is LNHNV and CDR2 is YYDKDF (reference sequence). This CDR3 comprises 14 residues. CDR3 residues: CATSRDSGGSEQYF. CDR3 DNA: TGTGCCACCAGCAGAGATTCGGGAGGGAGCGAGCAGTACTTC.

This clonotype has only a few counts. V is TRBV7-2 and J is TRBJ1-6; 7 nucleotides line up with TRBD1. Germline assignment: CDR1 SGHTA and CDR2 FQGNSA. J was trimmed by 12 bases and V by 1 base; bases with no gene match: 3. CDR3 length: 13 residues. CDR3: CASSLEQGLPLHF. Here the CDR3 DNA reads TGTGCCAGCAGCTTAGAACAGGGGCTACCCCTCCACTTT.

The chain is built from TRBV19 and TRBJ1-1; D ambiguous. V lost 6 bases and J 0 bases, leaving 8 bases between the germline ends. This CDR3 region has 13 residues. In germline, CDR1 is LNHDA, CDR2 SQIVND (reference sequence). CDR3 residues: CASRDFMNTEAFF. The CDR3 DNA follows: TGTGCCAGTAGAGATTTCATGAACACTGAAGCTTTCTTT.